A single TCR beta chain is shown here with its context. Its recognized antigen is unknown. No much larger clonotype is one base removed from it; base qualities were not supplied. CDR1 LNHDA and CDR2 SQIVND are derived from the germline V gene (reference sequence). From V the trimming removes 3 bases and from J it removes 2 bases, while the gene matches leave 0 bases of the junction unaccounted for. Its CDR3 holds 13 amino acids, cysteine through phenylalanine. The CDR3 DNA has 39 bases and is translated from base 1. Libraries were prepared through the immunoSEQ multiplex PCR assay. For the multiplex PCR, a mixture combining 60 forward primers for TCR Vbeta segments and 13 reverse primers for TCR Jbeta segments was used. The CDR3 region of rearranged TCR beta genes was amplified from genomic DNA by a multiplex PCR assay. The amplified TCR beta libraries were sequenced on the Illumina HiSeq System as 87-base-pair reads. From the authors' description of their analysis: A later analysis tallied tens of millions of unique TCR beta chains across the 640 or so repertoires, and approximately 12 million of those chains were shared by two or more donors. Raw reads were error-corrected and collapsed into unique sequences by a nearest-neighbor algorithm in which closely related sequences were merged to remove PCR and sequencing errors. V, D and J gene segments were assigned by aligning CDR3 sequences to IMGT reference sequences. For a sequence to be retained, a match of at least six nucleotides to both a V gene segment and a J gene segment was required. Rearrangements were classified as productive when the CDR3 lacked stop codons and remained in frame with V and J, and all other rearrangements were classified as non-productive. CDR3 was defined by IMGT convention, running from the second conserved V-encoded cysteine to the conserved J-encoded phenylalanine. The earlier analysis of about 590 of the donors excluded sequences that lacked an unambiguous match to a single V gene segment. An earlier analysis of some 500 of the donors classified V segments as functional when productive rearrangements were above 56.7% and as segregating when the standard deviation between donors was above 5%. A statistical classification framework was built for diagnosing cytomegalovirus status from the catalog of TCR beta chain sequences. A later analysis assigned V and J genes by comparing TCR nucleotide sequences with IMGT/GENE-DB human TR gene sequences. A later analysis assigned CDR3 sequences and most-parsimonious VDJ recombination scenarios with the TCRdist pipeline. In a later analysis, every TCR beta chain was defined by the combination of its CDR3 amino acid sequence and its V-gene family, and reads without a unique V-gene family were dropped. As a way to deal with suspected cross-contamination and a sequencing artifact, a later analysis dropped roughly 600 nucleotide sequences that were highly shared and had low generation probability. For each public chain, a later analysis derived a clonal expansion index from normalized ranks of inferred template counts within each repertoire. A later analysis computed generation probabilities with a VDJ recombination model fitted to out-of-frame rearrangements, and checked the results against IGoR. Hypergeometric tests were used in a later analysis to score TCR-TCR, TCR-HLA and TCR-CMV co-occurrence, with a repertoire-size bias correction applied to the TCR pairs. To estimate false discovery rates, a later analysis permuted the HLA or CMV assignments 20 times. A later analysis grouped co-occurring TCRs with DBSCAN, adding TCRdist sequence similarity when clustering within HLA-allele-positive subsets. For co-occurrence clustering, repertoires with fewer than 30,000 or more than 120,000 public chains were excluded, along with four or five repertoires with anomalous nucleotide sharing. Imported from immuneACCESS, the table was reduced by TCRdb to in-frame sequences with V and J called. These copies leave out some clones; in studies compared against another copy, an unresolved V gene accounts for under half, and the cause of the remainder is not known. V and J calls and clone size come straight from that table; D and trimming were deduced from the DNA. In this sample the table shows around 150,000 clones, 80% to 90% of which occur a single time. Together, the top ten hold under 6.5% of the sample.

In total, roughly 670 healthy bone marrow donors made up the cohort. At the time of sampling, all cohort members were nominally healthy, though unrecorded immune exposures were likely present. The donor tested CMV seropositive and was one of the 289 seropositive cohort members. Each donor provided a peripheral blood sample, and peripheral blood mononuclear cells were used for TCR beta sequencing. The Qiagen DNeasy Blood Extraction Kit was used to extract genomic DNA from the blood cell samples. This record comes from a study of cytomegalovirus exposure and HLA in healthy donors (dated by TCRdb to about 2017). About the study as a whole: In an earlier analysis of 587 of the donors, 250 to 350 Gb of sequence data and 90 million to 130 million unique TCR beta sequences from roughly 180 million T cells were reported. An early release covering more than 500 HLA-typed donors comprised about 300 gigabases of sequencing data and around 80 million unique TCR sequences. Of the 300 to 500 genotyped donors, 81% were placed in the genetic ancestry cluster associated with self-reported Caucasian donors. The study was designed to test whether signatures of past pathogen exposure could be identified by cataloging public T cell receptors. The study used immunosequencing to profile the T cell repertoires of 666 subjects and linked those repertoires to cytomegalovirus serostatus. A separate validation cohort of roughly 130 different subjects was used in addition to the approximately 700-subject first cohort. To predict cytomegalovirus infection status, the study brought together high-throughput TCR immunosequencing, statistical association of individual TCRs with disease status, and machine learning. To study patterns of TCR occurrence, a later analysis re-analyzed previously published TCR beta repertoires from 700 or so donors and added high-resolution HLA genotyping. Rather than using new phenotypic data, the later analysis identified candidate immune exposures from TCR beta sequences and from how often those sequences occurred across donors. To decide whether each TCR beta V gene segment behaved as functional or pseudogenic, an earlier analysis of some 540 of the donors relied on high-throughput TCR beta sequencing. Alongside the repertoire data, information on donor age, sex, ethnicity and CMV serostatus was compiled. A later genetic analysis took genome-wide SNP genotypes for about 55% of the 666 donors and used that subset as a discovery cohort. Every repertoire in the discovery cohort had been generated on one and the same sequencing platform. Both class I and class II loci were covered by HLA typing, at four-digit resolution. The number of typed donors differed by locus: about 620-640 for A, B, C, DRB1 and DQB1; some 500 for DQA1; around 580 for DPA1; and 450 to 480 for DPB1. Four or five DR-DQ haplotypes were handled as single units for association and clustering because linkage in the cohort was strong. Among 398 genotyped donors of the cohort, an average of around 250,000 unique TCR beta nucleotide sequences was sequenced per donor, of which 15% to 20% were non-productive. Overall study results and their limits: In a later genetic analysis, fewer N-insertions in productive TCRs were reported among donors in an Asian-associated ancestry cluster than the 666-donor mean. It was suggested by the authors that the approach could potentially be generalized to other disease states and immunological phenotypes. HLA typing was unavailable for some donors at each locus, so association tests used only the typed subset. Some IMGT-functional V segments, including TRBV6-2 and TRBV6-3, could not be distinguished by the 87-base-pair reads and were therefore excluded. In a later analysis, TCR association rates were found to vary across HLA loci, with the most associated TCRs seen for DRB1 alleles and the fewest for HLA-C alleles. Broadly in line with IMGT annotations, most TCR beta V segments showed up in productive rearrangements about 90% or about 30% of the time in an earlier analysis of 450 to 600 of the donors. A total of 164 TCR beta chains were listed by the study as associated with cytomegalovirus. In vitro tests confirmed that three of the cytomegalovirus-associated TCR beta chains recognize cytomegalovirus antigens. The classifier was reported to diagnose cytomegalovirus status with high specificity and sensitivity in both the original cohort and the validation cohort. V-gene and J-gene trimming of TCR beta chains was associated with a missense DCLRE1C variant in a later genetic analysis, and the association was replicated in an independent cohort. Linkage disequilibrium might explain the correlated functional status among segregating V segments, but an unknown experimental factor could not be excluded. When HLA alleles, especially DR and DQ, strongly co-occurred, attributing TCR associations to individual alleles was difficult. The cohort was sequenced for TCR beta chains only, and without alpha or paired-chain data the features that could be detected were limited. A further reported finding was that TCR beta sequences accurately predicted the HLA-A and HLA-B alleles for most subjects in the first cohort. A cluster of highly shared sequence variants was judged likely to represent a technical artifact of the sequencing pipeline. Specific HLA alleles were associated with 18,000 or so TCR beta sequences at a false discovery rate of 0.05 in a later analysis. Across donors, most TCR sequences were observed very rarely, whereas some public TCRs were present in many individuals. For the cohort, immune exposure information was limited to CMV serostatus. A later analysis reported that several top co-occurrence clusters appeared linked to parvovirus B19, influenza, CMV and Epstein-Barr virus. The presence/absence analyses assumed that sequencing depth was roughly uniform across donors, and that assumption may not be true. The earlier analysis of 587 of the donors excluded fewer than 20 rarely observed V segments, including chromosome 9 orphons, because counts were too low. In a later analysis, most CMV-associated TCR beta chains were found to appear HLA-restricted, with HLA associations seemingly driven largely by CMV exposure. Compared with equally common non-associated chains, HLA-associated TCR beta chains in a later analysis were more clonally expanded and had lower generation probabilities.

Recombination linked TRBV19 to TRBJ1-2, with 7 bases matching TRBD1. Material: PBMCs. The receptor was derived from a man in his fifties in good health and CMV-seropositive. The CDR3 reads as follows: CASSMGQNYGYTF. The bases are TGTGCCAGTAGTATGGGACAGAACTATGGCTACACCTTC.